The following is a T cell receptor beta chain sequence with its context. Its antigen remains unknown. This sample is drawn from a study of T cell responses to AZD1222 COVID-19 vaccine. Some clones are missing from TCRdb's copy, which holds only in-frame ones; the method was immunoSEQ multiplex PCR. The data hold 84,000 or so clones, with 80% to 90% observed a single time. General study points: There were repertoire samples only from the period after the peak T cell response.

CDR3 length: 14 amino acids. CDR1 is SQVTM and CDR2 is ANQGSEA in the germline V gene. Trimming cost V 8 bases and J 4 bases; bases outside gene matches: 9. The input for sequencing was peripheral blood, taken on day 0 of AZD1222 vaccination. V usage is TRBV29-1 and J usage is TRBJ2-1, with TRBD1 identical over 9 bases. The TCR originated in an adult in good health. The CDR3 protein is CSSQQGALYNEQFF. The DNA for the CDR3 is TGCAGCTCACAACAGGGGGCCCTTTACAATGAGCAGTTCTTC.